Below are 16 T cell receptor beta chains sequenced from a single sample in a study of T cells in Graves' hyperthyroidism and ophthalmopathy. RNA transcripts were the template for amplifying TCR beta CDR3 regions. TCR CDR3 regions were first amplified by RT-PCR with HTBI primers. TCRdb recomputed calls from the multiplex PCR reads with MiXCR, one row per CDR3 protein. Seen here are 550,000 to 850,000 distinct CDR3 sequences, over 15% observed once, and the top ten hold around 15%. The specimen was blood. The receptors shown here come from a woman between 50 and 59 years old with Graves' hyperthyroidism that later progressed to Graves' ophthalmopathy.

This clonotype has only a few counts. The chain has TRBV5-5 and TRBJ1-1; maybe TRBD1 (6 bases). V gave up 4 bases and J gave up 8 bases, with 15 bases separating them. The CDR3 has 13 residues. Per the germline V gene, CDR1 is SGHKS and CDR2 is YYEKEE (reference sequence). CDR3 region: CASSDPSGTEAFF. The CDR3 bases are TGTGCCAGCAGCGACCCATCCGGGACAGAAGCTTTCTTT.

This clonotype came up a few times. The J gene is TRBJ2-7, the V gene TRBV29-1; D is perhaps TRBD1 or TRBD2 (7 bases each). Per the germline V gene, CDR1 is SQVTM and CDR2 is ANQGSEA. The V and J ends lost 4 bases and 2 bases respectively, with 15 bases between them. The CDR3 sequence is 14 residues long. The CDR3 sequence: CSVAGGTGAYEQYF. Written as DNA, the CDR3 is TGCAGCGTTGCGGGGGGTACAGGGGCCTACGAGCAGTACTTC.

This clonotype was detected many times. V is TRBV2 and J is TRBJ1-5; 10 bases are a match to TRBD1. In germline, CDR1 is SNHLY, CDR2 FYNNEI. This CDR3 region has 15 residues. Unmatched junction bases numbered 6, after V lost 4 bases and J lost 6 bases. CDR3 residues: CASSVVGQGIQPQHF. The CDR3 nucleotides read TGTGCCAGCAGTGTCGTGGGACAGGGGATTCAGCCCCAGCATTTT.

This rearrangement joins TRBV20-1 to TRBJ1-1; D gene uncertain. Trimming removed 1 base at V and 1 base at J, with 4 bases between. This CDR3 has 12 residues. CDR1 and CDR2 (germline): DFQATT, SNEGSKA (reference sequence). In DNA, the CDR3 is TGCAGTGCTAGAGCTTGGAACACTGAAGCTTTCTTT. Amino acids: CSARAWNTEAFF.

The chain links TRBV5-1 to TRBJ2-5; maybe TRBD1 (5 bases). Trimming cost V 3 bases and J 0 bases, with 12 bases left between them. The CDR3 has 15 amino acids. Germline lookup yields CDR1 SGHRS and CDR2 YFSETQ. The CDR3 is CASSSPTDYQETQYF. The DNA for the CDR3 is TGCGCCAGCAGCTCCCCGACAGATTACCAAGAGACCCAGTACTTC.

This clonotype was detected only a few times. The rearrangement uses TRBV20-1 and TRBJ2-1; D is tentatively TRBD1 or TRBD2 (6 bases each). Trimming cost V 1 base and J 4 bases, with 11 bases left between them. CDR3 length: 14 amino acids. Germline CDR1 and CDR2: DFQATT and SNEGSKA (reference sequence). The CDR3 sequence: CSARAGADYNEQFF. The DNA of the CDR3 is TGCAGTGCTAGAGCGGGGGCTGATTACAATGAGCAGTTCTTC.

As for this clonotype: A read error may account for a junction end that differs from germline. This chain joins TRBV7-7 and TRBJ1-6; maybe TRBD1 (6 bases). The CDR3 consists of 15 residues. The germline V gene has CDR1 SSHAT and CDR2 FNYEAQ (reference sequence). The CDR3 is CASSTSRQESSPLHF. CDR3 in DNA: TGTGCTAGCAGCACCTCGAGACAGGAAAGTTCACCCCTCCACTTT.

This clonotype was found once. The chain links TRBV6-8 to TRBJ2-2, with D possibly TRBD1 on 5 matching bases. V lost 4 bases and J lost 3, with 12 bases in between. This CDR3 is 15 amino acids long. Germline CDR1 is MNHGY and CDR2 is SAAAGT. CDR3 sequence reads: CASSSDRPYTGELFF. The CDR3, as DNA: TGTGCCAGCAGTTCCGACAGACCCTACACCGGGGAGCTGTTTTTT.

In its sample, this clonotype was seen many times. The chain employs TRBV12-3 or TRBV12-4 and TRBJ1-4, with D possibly matching TRBD1 (5 bases). Trimming took 3 bases from V and 5 from J, leaving 10 bases between them. The CDR3 extends over 14 amino acids. The CDR3 DNA is TGTGCCAGCAGTTTTGACGGGGGGAATGAAAAACTGTTTTTT. Translation gives CASSFDGGNEKLFF.

The gene calls are TRBV7-9 and TRBJ2-7; either TRBD1 or TRBD2 may supply D (5 bases each). CDR1 and CDR2 from the germline V gene are SEHNR and FQNEAQ (reference sequence). The germline V and J ends were trimmed by 3 bases and 7 bases, with 13 bases remaining between them. This CDR3 has 13 amino acids. The CDR3: CASSLGPVKEQYF. CDR3 nucleotide sequence: TGTGCCAGCAGCTTGGGACCGGTTAAGGAGCAGTACTTC. Combining the CDR3 with reference TRBV7-9 and TRBJ2-7 gives the whole variable domain DTGVSQNPRHKITKRGQNVTFRCDPISEHNRLYWYRQTLGQGPEFLTYFQNEAQLEKSRLLSDRFSAERPKGSFSTLEIQRTEQGDSAMYLCASSLGPVKEQYFGPGTRLTVT.

The J gene is TRBJ1-5, the V gene TRBV7-2; D unclear. V was cut by 2 bases and J by 3 bases, with 11 bases left in between. The CDR3 contains 15 residues. Per the germline V gene, CDR1 is SGHTA and CDR2 is FQGNSA. The CDR3 region has the DNA TGTGCCAGCAGCTTAAATGTGGGCCCCAATCAGCCCCAGCATTTT. Amino acid sequence: CASSLNVGPNQPQHF.

Ten or more counts support this clonotype. The chain recombines TRBV7-8 with TRBJ1-1, with TRBD1 as a possible D gene (6 bases). The CDR3 covers 16 residues. Between the trimmed V and J ends, which lost 5 bases and 0 bases, there was a span of 16 bases. In germline, CDR1 is SGHVS, CDR2 FQNEAQ. The CDR3 protein is CASSPIRGNMNTEAFF. In DNA, the CDR3 is TGTGCCAGCAGCCCGATCAGGGGTAACATGAACACTGAAGCTTTCTTT.

The V call is TRBV19, the J call TRBJ2-1; perhaps TRBD2 as D (7 bases). The CDR3 contains 15 residues. From germline, CDR1 is LNHDA and CDR2 SQIVND (reference sequence). V lost 7 bases, J lost 8 bases, and 21 bases lay in between. The CDR3: CASIRGGGRGDEQFF. The CDR3 bases are TGTGCCAGTATCCGAGGGGGGGGGCGGGGCGATGAGCAGTTCTTC.

This clonotype was picked up many times. The V call is TRBV27, the J call TRBJ1-1; D not certain. V gave up 6 bases and J gave up 2 bases, with 10 bases separating them. The germline CDR1 and CDR2 sequences are MNHEY and SMNVEV (reference sequence). The CDR3 is 13 residues long. CDR3 sequence (DNA): TGTGCCAGCAGCTCTCCATTCAACACTGAAGCTTTCTTT. It yields the protein CASSSPFNTEAFF.

This clonotype showed up just a few times. The chain uses TRBV4-1 and TRBJ2-2; TRBD1 might be the D (5 bases). From germline, CDR1 is MGHRA and CDR2 YSYEKL. Trimming left V 0 bases short and J 5 bases short, with 13 bases between. The CDR3 is 16 amino acids. CDR3 DNA: TGCGCCAGCAGCCAAGATGGTGCAGGACAAACCGGGGAGCTGTTTTTT. Encoded protein: CASSQDGAGQTGELFF.

The rearrangement links TRBV19 to TRBJ2-1; D tentatively reads TRBD1 or TRBD2 (6 bases each). Trimming cost V 6 bases and J 3 bases, with 21 bases left between them. CDR3 length: 17 amino acids. Germline CDR1 reads LNHDA; CDR2 reads SQIVND (reference sequence). This CDR3 is CASSLVRGPGSYNEQFF. For the CDR3, the DNA is TGTGCCAGTAGCCTCGTACGGGGGCCCGGGAGCTACAATGAGCAGTTCTTC.